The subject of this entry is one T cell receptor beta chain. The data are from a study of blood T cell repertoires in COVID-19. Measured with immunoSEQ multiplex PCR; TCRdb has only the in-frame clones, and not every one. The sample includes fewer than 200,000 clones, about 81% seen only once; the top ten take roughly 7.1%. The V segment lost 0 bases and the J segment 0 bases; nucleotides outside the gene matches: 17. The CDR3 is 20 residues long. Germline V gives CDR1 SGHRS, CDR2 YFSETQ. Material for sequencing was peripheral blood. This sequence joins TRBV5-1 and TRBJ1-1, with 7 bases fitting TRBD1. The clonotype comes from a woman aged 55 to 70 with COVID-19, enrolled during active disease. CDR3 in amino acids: CASSLAFTTGSLTLNTEAFF. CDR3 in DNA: TGCGCCAGCAGCTTGGCCTTTACGACAGGGTCACTGACGCTGAACACTGAAGCTTTCTTT.